This T cell receptor beta chain was retrieved from a study of blood T cell repertoires in COVID-19. As for the study in general: Sites across the United States, Italy and Spain contributed samples from acute and convalescent COVID-19. PBMCs, B-cell-depleted T cells, or T cells provided the cDNA or gDNA that made up the material.

Germline V gives CDR1 LNHDA, CDR2 SQIVND (reference sequence). This CDR3 contains 15 residues. V was shortened by 3 bases and J by 6 bases, with 16 bases between the two germline ends. In the source study's methods: Amplification with reference gene primers provided the estimates of nucleated cell counts. Libraries were prepared by immunoSEQ multiplex PCR; TCRdb keeps only in-frame clonotypes and omits some of them. Clone size and V and J calls were adopted from that table, with D and trimming inferred from the DNA. The sample shows some 9,900 clones, 70% to 90% of them seen only once. The receptor comes from a human donor in a cohort sampled during active COVID-19. The chain employs TRBV19 and TRBJ2-3; D may be TRBD1 (5 bases). Sequencing was done on a sample of peripheral blood. CDR3 sequence: CASSIWAGHSDTQYF. In nucleotides, the CDR3 is TGTGCCAGTAGTATCTGGGCAGGGCATTCGGATACGCAGTATTTT.